This passage covers 32 T cell receptor beta chains from one sample sequenced in a study of T cells in Graves' hyperthyroidism and ophthalmopathy. The investigators amplified TCR beta CDR3 regions from RNA transcripts. HTBI primers were used for first-round RT-PCR of the TCR CDR3. TCRdb re-called the multiplex PCR reads through MiXCR, storing one row per CDR3 protein. The data show a few hundred thousand distinct CDR3 sequences, 46% seen once. The sequencing sample was made of peripheral blood or thyroid tissue (not recorded which). The origin of the receptors is a woman aged 18 to 35 with Graves' hyperthyroidism.

At least ten counts were recorded for this clonotype. The rearrangement links TRBV19 to TRBJ2-5; 10 nucleotides align to TRBD1. Germline V gene lookup returns CDR1 LNHDA and CDR2 SQIVND (reference sequence). V was clipped by 5 bases and J by 3 bases; unmatched bases: 6. CDR3 length: 15 amino acids. The CDR3 loop is CASSYRDRGEETQYF. The CDR3 region has the DNA TGTGCCAGTAGTTATCGGGACAGGGGAGAAGAGACCCAGTACTTC.

J is TRBJ1-5 and V is TRBV12-3 or TRBV12-4; D is perhaps TRBD1 (6 bases). The CDR3 sequence is 12 residues long. V lost 5 bases and J lost 10, with 12 bases in between. CDR3 in amino acids: CASSGAGQPQHF. The CDR3 nucleotides are TGTGCCAGCAGTGGCGCGGGACAACCCCAGCATTTT.

As concerns this clonotype: Sequence at one end of the junction differs from germline and may be a read error. The chain is built from TRBV9 and TRBJ2-3; D is ambiguous. The length of the CDR3 is 13 residues. Germline loops: CDR1 SGDLS, CDR2 YYNGEE. CDR3: CASSVQPRDTQYF. In DNA, the CDR3 is TGTGCTAGCAGCGTTCAGCCCCGAGATACGCAGTATTTT.

The chain combines TRBV19 with TRBJ2-2; D is perhaps TRBD1 or TRBD2 (5 bases each). V shed 3 bases and J shed 4 bases, with 15 bases lying between them. CDR3 size: 16 residues. Germline V CDR1 and CDR2: LNHDA, SQIVND (reference sequence). The CDR3 coding sequence is TGTGCCAGTAGTATTGGGGGTGCAGGGCGCACCGGGGAGCTGTTTTTT. This translates into CASSIGGAGRTGELFF.

This clonotype was recorded only once. One junction end does not reproduce the germline sequence, and a read error may be involved. The chain joins TRBV3-1 to TRBJ2-5; 9 bases align to TRBD2. This CDR3 has 15 amino acids. Germline V gene lookup returns CDR1 LGHDT and CDR2 YNNKEL (reference sequence). The DNA for the CDR3 is TGTGCCAACAGCCAAAGGTTAGCGGGAGAAGAGACCCAGTACTTC. It encodes CANSQRLAGEETQYF.

Of note for this clonotype: An end of the junction does not agree with germline; a read error may underlie this. The rearrangement uses TRBV20-1 and TRBJ2-2; D possibly uses TRBD1 or TRBD2 (5 bases each). The CDR3 contains 18 residues. Germline CDR1 DFQATT, CDR2 SNEGSKA (reference sequence). In DNA, the CDR3 is TGCAGTGCTAGAGATCGAGGTCTCGGCAGGGCGAACACCGGGGAGCTGTCTTGG. This sequence encodes CSARDRGLGRANTGELSW.

This clonotype was recorded at least ten times. At one of its ends the junction is not consistent with the germline gene, which may arise from a read error. The chain recombines TRBV5-4 with TRBJ2-5; perhaps TRBD1 as D (5 bases). Germline loops: CDR1 SGHNT, CDR2 YYREEE (reference sequence). The CDR3 sequence is 12 residues long. The CDR3, as DNA: TGTGCCAGCAGCTTGCAACAGGCGATGCCCAACTTC. Translation gives CASSLQQAMPNF. Full variable domain (outside the CDR3, taken from reference TRBV5-4 and TRBJ2-5): ETGVTQSPTHLIKTRGQQVTLRCSSQSGHNTVSWYQQALGQGPQFIFQYYREEENGRGNFPPRFSGLQFPNYSSELNVNALELDDSALYLCASSLQQAMPNFGPGTRLLVL.

This clonotype was counted at least ten times. The chain is built from TRBV27 and TRBJ1-1, with 7 bases fitting TRBD1. V shed 5 bases, J shed 1 base, and the junction held 7 bases outside the gene matches. Germline values: CDR1 MNHEY, CDR2 SMNVEV (reference sequence). The CDR3 is 15 amino acids. The DNA of the CDR3 is TGTGCCAGCAGTATAAGACAGGGAACGAACACTGAAGCTTTCTTT. This translates into CASSIRQGTNTEAFF.

The chain couples TRBV29-1 to TRBJ2-2; D is ambiguous. Looked up from germline, CDR1 is SQVTM and CDR2 is ANQGSEA. V lost 5 bases and J 0 bases, leaving 7 bases between the germline ends. This CDR3 is built from 13 residues. The CDR3 here is CSVWSANTGELFF. In nucleotides, the CDR3 is TGCAGCGTTTGGTCAGCGAACACCGGGGAGCTGTTTTTT.

Only a few counts were recorded for this clonotype. V and J are TRBV29-1 and TRBJ2-3; D possibly corresponds to TRBD2 (5 bases). This CDR3 is 13 amino acids long. CDR1 and CDR2 from the germline V gene are SQVTM and ANQGSEA. V lost 4 bases to trimming and J lost 1 base, with 9 bases between them. The CDR3 region has the DNA TGCAGCGTTGTCTGGCGGGGCACAGATACGCAGTATTTT. This codes for CSVVWRGTDTQYF.

The V gene is TRBV29-1, the J gene TRBJ1-2; D is undetermined. The CDR3 consists of 12 residues. V was shortened by 8 bases and J by 2 bases, with 12 bases between the two germline ends. CDR1 and CDR2 (germline): SQVTM, ANQGSEA. CDR3 sequence (DNA): TGCAGCTTAGGAGGTGGAAACTATGGCTACACCTTC. Its protein is CSLGGGNYGYTF.

This clonotype was counted ten times or more. The rearrangement uses TRBV24-1 and TRBJ1-2, with a possible D match to TRBD1 (5 bases). With 1 base removed from V and 7 bases from J, the gap between germline ends came to 6 bases. This CDR3 region has 12 residues. CDR1 and CDR2 (germline): KGHDR, SFDVKD. The CDR3 bases are TGTGCCACCAGTGATTTCAGGGCTGGCTACACCTTC. It translates to CATSDFRAGYTF.

The rearrangement links TRBV4-1 to TRBJ1-4, with D maybe TRBD1 (6 bases). Germline CDR1 is MGHRA and CDR2 is YSYEKL. V was shortened by 0 bases and J by 3 bases, with 11 bases between the two germline ends. The CDR3 contains 16 residues. CDR3 DNA: TGCGCCAGCAGCCAAGATGGGGGCAGTTCTAATGAAAAACTGTTTTTT. This codes for CASSQDGGSSNEKLFF.

The genes are TRBV10-3 and TRBJ1-1, with D possibly TRBD1 on 6 matching bases. Germline values: CDR1 ENHRY, CDR2 SYGVKD. The CDR3 runs 13 residues. With 6 bases removed from V and 2 bases from J, the gap between germline ends came to 10 bases. Written as DNA, the CDR3 is TGTGCCATCAGACAGGGTACAAACACTGAAGCTTTCTTT. Encoded protein: CAIRQGTNTEAFF.

This clonotype appeared many times. V and J are TRBV6-1 and TRBJ1-5, with D possibly matching TRBD1 (5 bases). Germline V gene lookup returns CDR1 MNHNS and CDR2 SASEGT. Trimming stripped 6 bases from V and 4 bases from J, with 10 bases between. The CDR3 has 13 amino acids. The CDR3 spells CASRNQGNQPQHF. CDR3 DNA: TGTGCCAGCAGGAATCAGGGAAATCAGCCCCAGCATTTT.

This clonotype was seen at least ten times. The gene calls are TRBV5-8 and TRBJ2-7, with TRBD2 matching over 9 bases. The CDR3 totals 17 residues. The V segment lost 1 base and the J segment 3 bases; nucleotides outside the gene matches: 11. Germline CDR1 reads SGHTS; CDR2 reads YDEGEE. The CDR3 DNA is TGTGCCAGCAGCTTGCTCGGGATAGAAGCGGGAGGCTACGAGCAGTACTTC. Translating gives CASSLLGIEAGGYEQYF.

The V call is TRBV24-1, the J call TRBJ1-2; 11 positions match TRBD1. CDR1 KGHDR and CDR2 SFDVKD come from the germline V gene. This CDR3 is built from 16 residues. V shed 9 bases and J 2 bases; nucleotides not matched to a gene: 10. In DNA form, the CDR3 reads TGTGCCACCCCTCCTAGGACAGGGGGCGCGAACTATGGCTACACCTTC. Translating gives CATPPRTGGANYGYTF.

This clonotype was counted ten times or more. This chain links TRBV7-8 with TRBJ2-7, with 8 bases fitting TRBD2. This CDR3 has 16 residues. With V trimmed by 0 bases and J by 4 bases, 8 bases remained unmatched. CDR1 SGHVS and CDR2 FQNEAQ come from the germline V gene. The CDR3 protein is CASSLASGRADYEQYF. The CDR3 DNA is TGTGCCAGCAGCTTAGCTTCCGGGAGGGCCGATTACGAGCAGTACTTC.

This clonotype occurred many times. The rearrangement uses TRBV6-5 and TRBJ1-3; D may be TRBD1 (6 bases). The CDR3 is 16 residues long. The germline V and J ends were trimmed by 7 bases and 4 bases, with 20 bases remaining between them. CDR1 is MNHEY and CDR2 is SVGAGI in the germline V gene. CDR3 coding DNA: TGTGCCAGCACCTACCCAGGGGACGGGTGGGGAAACACCATATATTTT. It codes for CASTYPGDGWGNTIYF.

This clonotype has a count of ten or more. This rearrangement joins TRBV2 to TRBJ1-1, with TRBD1 identical over 7 bases. The CDR3 consists of 13 residues. V shed 7 bases, J shed 8 bases, and the junction held 10 bases outside the gene matches. Germline V gives CDR1 SNHLY, CDR2 FYNNEI. In DNA, the CDR3 is TGTGCCAGCAAAGAAAGGACAGGAGACGAAGCTTTCTTT. This codes for CASKERTGDEAFF.

J is TRBJ1-2 and V is TRBV29-1; weak D call: TRBD1 (6 bases). Germline-derived CDR1 and CDR2 are SQVTM and ANQGSEA. V lost 4 bases and J 1 base, leaving 10 bases between the germline ends. The length of the CDR3 is 13 residues. Written as DNA, the CDR3 is TGCAGCGTTGTTCAGGACAGTAACTATGGCTACACCTTC. This encodes CSVVQDSNYGYTF. The whole variable domain, remainder taken from reference TRBV29-1 and TRBJ1-2, is SAVISQKPSRDICQRGTSLTIQCQVDSQVTMMFWYRQQPGQSLTLIATANQGSEATYESGFVIDKFPISRPNLTFSTLTVSNMSPEDSSIYLCSVVQDSNYGYTFGSGTRLTVV.

The rearrangement uses TRBV7-9 and TRBJ2-4, with 7 positions matching TRBD1. The CDR3 loop spans 15 amino acids. CDR1 and CDR2 from the germline V gene are SEHNR and FQNEAQ (reference sequence). V was pared by 5 bases and J by 0 bases, with 4 bases of the junction left unmatched. The CDR3 loop is CASSPGQEAKNIQYF. The DNA for the CDR3 is TGTGCCAGCAGCCCTGGACAGGAAGCCAAAAACATTCAGTACTTC. The variable domain in full, with the rest retrieved from reference TRBV7-9 and TRBJ2-4, is DTGVSQNPRHKITKRGQNVTFRCDPISEHNRLYWYRQTLGQGPEFLTYFQNEAQLEKSRLLSDRFSAERPKGSFSTLEIQRTEQGDSAMYLCASSPGQEAKNIQYFGAGTRLSVL.

Remarks on this clonotype: No conserved phenylalanine or tryptophan ends this CDR3, so it is likely a read error. The chain employs TRBV7-9 and TRBJ2-7; D might be TRBD2 (6 bases). Germline CDR1 reads SEHNR; CDR2 reads FQNEAQ (reference sequence). This CDR3 is built from 14 residues. The CDR3 DNA reads TGCGCCAGTGGAGGAGGGACGGACTCCTACGAGCAGTACTCC. Amino acid sequence: CASGGGTDSYEQYS.

Ten or more counts support this clonotype. The genes are TRBV20-1 and TRBJ2-5; 8 positions match TRBD1. CDR1 is DFQATT and CDR2 is SNEGSKA in the germline V gene (reference sequence). V shed 3 bases and J 1 base; nucleotides not matched to a gene: 4. The CDR3 length is 14 residues. The CDR3 DNA reads TGCAGTGCTAGGCAGGACAGGGCCCAAGAGACCCAGTACTTC. Amino acid sequence: CSARQDRAQETQYF.

In this sample, this clonotype turned up many times. The chain employs TRBV7-9 and TRBJ1-2; 7 bases map to TRBD1. The V and J ends lost 4 bases and 3 bases, in that order; junction bases with no gene match: 2. Per the germline V gene, CDR1 is SEHNR and CDR2 is FQNEAQ (reference sequence). This CDR3 has 13 residues. CDR3: CASSWTGYYGYTF. The CDR3 nucleotides read TGTGCCAGCAGCTGGACAGGTTACTATGGCTACACCTTC.

This clonotype appeared many times. The rearrangement links TRBV20-1 to TRBJ2-1; TRBD2 matches at 8 bases. Germline CDR1 DFQATT, CDR2 SNEGSKA (reference sequence). The junction had 8 bases not matched to a gene; V was cut back by 0 bases and J by 7 bases. The CDR3 loop spans 15 amino acids. The CDR3 nucleotides are TGCAGTGCTAGAGAGTTCAAGCGGGAGTCGAATGAGCAGTTCTTC. Amino acid sequence: CSAREFKRESNEQFF.

V is TRBV10-2 and J is TRBJ2-5; no definite D call. Per germline, CDR1 WSHSY and CDR2 SAAADI. V lost 9 bases, J lost 5 bases, and 13 bases lay in between. CDR3 length: 12 residues. Here the CDR3 DNA reads TGCGCCAGTAAGGCCGGCGCGGAGACCCAGTACTTC. Amino acids: CASKAGAETQYF.

This clonotype appeared a few times. Just one base apart from a much larger clone, this may be a read error. V is TRBV20-1 and J is TRBJ2-2; D is perhaps TRBD2 (6 bases). CDR3 length equals 15 residues. The germline V gene has CDR1 DFQATT and CDR2 SNEGSKA (reference sequence). Here the CDR3 reads CSAIRQAANTGGLFF. CDR3 nucleotides: TGCAGTGCTATCAGGCAGGCTGCGAACACCGGGGGGCTGTTTTTT.

The V and J genes are TRBV7-2 and TRBJ1-4; the D gene is possibly TRBD1 (6 bases). CDR3 length: 16 residues. Germline CDR1 and CDR2: SGHTA and FQGNSA. Trimming stripped 0 bases from V and 7 bases from J, with 15 bases between. CDR3 in DNA: TGTGCCAGCAGCTTAGCAGCGGGAGGGACACGTGAAAAACTGTTTTTT. As protein: CASSLAAGGTREKLFF.

This clonotype was seen repeatedly, ten times or more. The chain couples TRBV7-6 to TRBJ1-2; no reliable D call. The CDR3 loop spans 12 amino acids. Germline CDR1 reads SGHVS; CDR2 reads FNYEAQ. The ends were cut back, 5 bases at V and 6 bases at J, with 10 bases in the middle. CDR3 in amino acids: CASSVHDHGYTF. The CDR3, as DNA: TGTGCCAGCAGCGTACACGACCATGGCTACACCTTC.

Concerning this clonotype: This clone may be a read error of a much larger clone one base away. This chain uses TRBV12-3 or TRBV12-4 with TRBJ2-2; D is undetermined. This CDR3 comprises 12 residues. DNA of the CDR3: TGTGCGATTGTCGGTATTATCTGGGAGCTGTTTTTT. The encoded protein is CAIVGIIWELFF.

This clonotype was detected ten times or more. V and J are TRBV12-5 and TRBJ1-5; no clear D gene. The length of the CDR3 is 11 residues. Germline loops: CDR1 LGHNT, CDR2 FRNRAP. The CDR3 loop reads CASGLNQPQHF. The CDR3 nucleotides read TGTGCCAGCGGACTGAATCAGCCCCAGCATTTT.